These T cell receptor beta chains were read from a single sample in a study of blood T cells in healthy people across ages. TCRdb passed the 5' RACE reads through MiXCR, listing each CDR3 protein once. The repertoire holds about 640,000 distinct CDR3 sequences, 58% seen once, with 30% to 45% in the top ten. Sample: blood. Every receptor here comes from a man aged 55 to 70 in good health. The CDR3 runs from the conserved cysteine through the conserved F or W. Each record gives: D gene, J gene, clone size, V gene, CDR3 protein, CDR3 DNA. D genes are given only for firm matches. Where a row states a size, it is once, few, many or the class of an expanded clone; other rows omit it.

D gene: NA
J gene: TRBJ1-1
clone size: NA
V gene: TRBV28
CDR3 protein: CASSRRVQNTEAFF
CDR3 DNA: TGTGCCAGCAGCCGCCGGGTTCAGAACACTGAAGCTTTCTTT

D gene: NA
J gene: TRBJ1-1
clone size: NA
V gene: TRBV7-3
CDR3 protein: CASSPSGAGGTEAFF
CDR3 DNA: TGTGCCAGCAGCCCCTCAGGGGCCGGTGGCACTGAAGCTTTCTTT

D gene: TRBD2
J gene: TRBJ2-5
clone size: NA
V gene: TRBV20-1
CDR3 protein: CSASRGGLEETQYF
CDR3 DNA: TGCAGTGCTTCTCGGGGGGGATTGGAAGAGACCCAGTACTTC

D gene: NA
J gene: TRBJ2-3
clone size: NA
V gene: TRBV7-9
CDR3 protein: CASSQTPSGDTQYF
CDR3 DNA: TGTGCCAGCAGCCAAACTCCTTCCGGGGATACGCAGTATTTT

D gene: NA
J gene: TRBJ2-5
clone size: NA
V gene: TRBV2
CDR3 protein: CASSEPGTLGETQYF
CDR3 DNA: TGTGCCAGCAGTGAACCTGGTACCCTCGGAGAGACCCAGTACTTC

D gene: TRBD1
J gene: TRBJ2-1
clone size: few
V gene: TRBV2
CDR3 protein: CASRDRGPYNEQFF
CDR3 DNA: TGTGCCAGCAGAGACAGGGGGCCCTACAATGAGCAGTTCTTC

D gene: TRBD1
J gene: TRBJ2-1
clone size: NA
V gene: TRBV7-6
CDR3 protein: CASSPDRGEGYNEQFF
CDR3 DNA: TGTGCCAGCAGCCCAGACAGGGGTGAGGGCTACAATGAGCAGTTCTTC

D gene: TRBD1
J gene: TRBJ2-1
clone size: few
V gene: TRBV6-1
CDR3 protein: CASRRQGYNEQFF
CDR3 DNA: TGTGCCAGCAGACGACAGGGCTACAATGAGCAGTTCTTC

D gene: TRBD2
J gene: TRBJ2-3
clone size: NA
V gene: TRBV20-1
CDR3 protein: CSARDLLASNTDTQYF
CDR3 DNA: TGCAGTGCTAGGGACCTACTAGCGAGCAACACAGATACGCAGTATTTT

D gene: NA
J gene: TRBJ2-4
clone size: NA
V gene: TRBV20-1
CDR3 protein: CSARDPIAKNIQYF
CDR3 DNA: TGCAGTGCTAGAGATCCCATAGCCAAAAACATTCAGTACTTC

D gene: NA
J gene: TRBJ2-3
clone size: NA
V gene: TRBV10-3
CDR3 protein: CAAQGGGANEQYF
CDR3 DNA: TGTGCCGCGCAGGGGGGCGGGGCAAATGAGCAGTATTTT

D gene: NA
J gene: TRBJ2-1
clone size: few
V gene: TRBV7-9
CDR3 protein: CASSLAPADNPNEQFF
CDR3 DNA: TGTGCCAGCAGCTTAGCCCCGGCGGACAATCCCAATGAGCAGTTCTTC

D gene: TRBD2
J gene: TRBJ2-5
clone size: NA
V gene: TRBV28
CDR3 protein: CASSRSGRASGSQETQYF
CDR3 DNA: TGTGCCAGCAGTAGAAGCGGGAGGGCTAGCGGGAGCCAAGAGACCCAGTACTTC

D gene: TRBD2
J gene: TRBJ2-3
clone size: NA
V gene: TRBV6-5
CDR3 protein: CASSYSPAGLSDTQYF
CDR3 DNA: TGTGCCAGCAGTTACTCCCCAGCGGGGTTGTCAGATACGCAGTATTTT

D gene: NA
J gene: TRBJ2-5
clone size: NA
V gene: TRBV20-1
CDR3 protein: CSARFRDQETQYF
CDR3 DNA: TGCAGTGCTAGATTCCGGGACCAAGAGACCCAGTACTTC

D gene: TRBD2
J gene: TRBJ2-7
clone size: NA
V gene: TRBV10-3
CDR3 protein: CAISDVGRSGYEQYF
CDR3 DNA: TGTGCCATCAGTGACGTCGGGAGGTCCGGCTACGAGCAGTACTTC